Following are 8 T cell receptor beta chains from one sample sequenced in a study of blood T cell repertoires in COVID-19 (dated by TCRdb to 2019 to 2021). The library came from the immunoSEQ multiplex PCR assay. The immuneACCESS repertoire file appears here via TCRdb, limited to in-frame rearrangements. These files lack a portion of the clones; in checked studies, under half of the deficit traces to unresolved V genes, and the cause of the others is not known. This sample gives about 260,000 clones in total; approximately 89% of them show up just once. Roughly 1.2% of the sample is held by the ten biggest clonotypes. Sequencing input: PBMCs or T cells enriched from blood (not recorded which). These receptor sequences come from a middle-aged woman with acute COVID-19.

The gene calls are TRBV2 and TRBJ2-1; 11 positions agree with TRBD2. The germline CDR1 and CDR2 sequences are SNHLY and FYNNEI. The CDR3 spans 14 residues. Losses at the gene ends were 9 bases for V and 6 bases for J; bases not matched to a gene: 7. The CDR3 region has the DNA TGTGCCAGGACTGGACTAGCGGGCCTCAATGAGCAGTTCTTC. Amino acids: CARTGLAGLNEQFF.

Only one count was recorded for this clone. J is TRBJ1-4 and V is TRBV30, with 7 bases matching TRBD1. Germline CDR1 GTSNPN, CDR2 SVGIG (reference sequence). CDR3 length: 15 amino acids. With 0 bases clipped from V and 7 bases from J, the junction kept 8 bases outside the gene matches. CDR3 sequence (DNA): TGTGCCTGGAGTGTACCCGGACAGGACGTTGAAAAACTGTTTTTT. Its protein product is CAWSVPGQDVEKLFF.

This rearrangement joins TRBV5-1 to TRBJ2-5; D might be TRBD1 (6 bases). Trimming took off 0 bases at V and 5 bases at J, with 11 bases between the two ends. The CDR3 is made up of 14 amino acids. Germline-derived CDR1 and CDR2 are SGHRS and YFSETQ. The CDR3 nucleotides read TGCGCCAGCAGCTTGGTAGGGGGTTCGGAGACCCAGTACTTC. This encodes CASSLVGGSETQYF.

This clone was found a few times. This chain joins TRBV7-9 and TRBJ1-1, with TRBD1 matching over 8 bases. The V and J ends lost 4 bases and 5 bases, in that order; junction bases with no gene match: 12. CDR1 SEHNR and CDR2 FQNEAQ come from the germline V gene (reference sequence). This CDR3 has 16 amino acids. The CDR3 region is CASSSDRGNERTEAFF. The CDR3 DNA is TGTGCCAGCAGCTCAGACAGGGGCAATGAGAGAACTGAAGCTTTCTTT.

At least ten counts were recorded for this clone. The gene calls are TRBV24-1 and TRBJ1-2; 8 bases match TRBD1. The CDR3 contains 14 residues. The germline V gene encodes CDR1 KGHDR and CDR2 SFDVKD. The trim removed 6 bases at V and 6 bases at J, leaving 8 bases unmatched. The CDR3 sequence is CATSSGRGLHGYTF. The CDR3 DNA reads TGTGCCACCAGTAGTGGCAGGGGGCTACATGGCTACACCTTC.

This clone has at least ten counts. The chain uses TRBV2 and TRBJ1-2; 9 bases are shared with TRBD1. Germline-derived CDR1 and CDR2 are SNHLY and FYNNEI. The CDR3 runs to 15 residues. V gave up 5 bases and J gave up 5 bases; unmatched junction bases: 9. CDR3 region: CASSKGGQGNYGYTF. Here the CDR3 DNA reads TGTGCCAGCAGTAAAGGGGGACAGGGAAATTATGGCTACACCTTC.

CDR3 sequence reads: CASIEGNGNTIYF. The CDR3 region has the DNA TGTGCCAGTATAGAGGGAAATGGAAACACCATATATTTT. This sequence joins TRBV19 and TRBJ1-3; no clear D. The CDR3 totals 13 residues. The V gene's germline CDR1 is LNHDA and CDR2 SQIVND (reference sequence). Trimming pared 7 bases from V and 3 bases from J, leaving 10 bases between.

This clone came up a few times. The chain joins TRBV7-3 to TRBJ2-3, with TRBD2 identical over 7 bases. This CDR3 has 13 residues. CDR1 SGHTA and CDR2 FQGTGA come from the germline V gene. Unmatched junction bases numbered 2, after V lost 3 bases and J lost 5 bases. This chain's CDR3 is CASSFREGDTQYF. CDR3 DNA sequence: TGTGCCAGCAGCTTCAGGGAGGGAGATACGCAGTATTTT.